The rows below give T cell receptor beta chains drawn from one sample of a study of CD8 T cells in ankylosing spondylitis. Using its own MiXCR run on the 5' RACE reads, TCRdb lists one record per CDR3 protein. Here the sample spans around 430,000 distinct CDR3 sequences, 17% being singletons. Specimen: blood, either unsorted or a sorted T cell fraction (not recorded which). These TCRs come from a male donor with ankylosing spondylitis. The CDR3 runs from the conserved cysteine through the conserved F or W. The order of the fields is CDR3 DNA, CDR3 protein, V gene, D gene, clone size, J gene. D genes are given only for firm matches. Part of the rows lack a size; the others show once, few, many or a class for expanded clones.

CDR3 DNA: TGTGCCAGCTCACCCACCGGCCTCAGGGGCACCGGGGAGCTGTTTTTT
CDR3 protein: CASSPTGLRGTGELFF
V gene: TRBV18
D gene: .
clone size: .
J gene: TRBJ2-2

CDR3 DNA: TGCGCCAGCAGCCAAGCTGGCAGCGGGTATGAGCAGTTCTTC
CDR3 protein: CASSQAGSGYEQFF
V gene: TRBV4-3
D gene: .
clone size: .
J gene: TRBJ2-1

CDR3 DNA: TGTGCCAGCAGAAGAGGGGGACGGACAGATACGCAGTATTTT
CDR3 protein: CASRRGGRTDTQYF
V gene: TRBV7-9
D gene: .
clone size: many
J gene: TRBJ2-3

CDR3 DNA: TGTGCCAGCAGCTTAAAGGGGGCCGGTGGCGGGGAGCTGTTTTTT
CDR3 protein: CASSLKGAGGGELFF
V gene: TRBV7-3
D gene: TRBD1
clone size: .
J gene: TRBJ2-2

CDR3 DNA: TGTGCCACCAAGGATACCCTGGACACTGAAGCTTTCTTT
CDR3 protein: CATKDTLDTEAFF
V gene: TRBV28
D gene: .
clone size: many
J gene: TRBJ1-1

CDR3 DNA: TGTGCCAGCAGTTGGGGGTCACCCCTCCACTTT
CDR3 protein: CASSWGSPLHF
V gene: TRBV28
D gene: .
clone size: few
J gene: TRBJ1-6

CDR3 DNA: TGTGCCAGCAGCGCCGGGGGGACCGACAGCTCCTACGAGCAGTACTTC
CDR3 protein: CASSAGGTDSSYEQYF
V gene: TRBV5-5
D gene: TRBD2
clone size: .
J gene: TRBJ2-7

CDR3 DNA: TGCGCCAGCAGCTCCACCGGGACTAGCCGATACAATGAGCAGTTCTTC
CDR3 protein: CASSSTGTSRYNEQFF
V gene: TRBV5-1
D gene: TRBD2
clone size: many
J gene: TRBJ2-1

CDR3 DNA: TGTGCCAGCAGTGGGGCAGGACCAGATACGCAGTATTTT
CDR3 protein: CASSGAGPDTQYF
V gene: TRBV25-1
D gene: .
clone size: few
J gene: TRBJ2-3

CDR3 DNA: TGTGCCAGCAGCCATCAGGGGAGTTCTGGCTACACCTTC
CDR3 protein: CASSHQGSSGYTF
V gene: TRBV3-1
D gene: .
clone size: .
J gene: TRBJ1-2

CDR3 DNA: TGTGCCAGCAGTTTAAGGGACCTGGGTAATCAGCCCCAGCATTTT
CDR3 protein: CASSLRDLGNQPQHF
V gene: TRBV12-3/TRBV12-4
D gene: .
clone size: few
J gene: TRBJ1-5

CDR3 DNA: TGCGCCAGCAGCTTCCCTAGCGGGAGGGAGAATGAGCAGTTCTTC
CDR3 protein: CASSFPSGRENEQFF
V gene: TRBV5-1
D gene: TRBD2
clone size: .
J gene: TRBJ2-1

CDR3 DNA: TGCGCCAGCAGCCAAGATGCGGCGCTAGATACGCAGTATTTT
CDR3 protein: CASSQDAALDTQYF
V gene: TRBV4-1
D gene: .
clone size: many
J gene: TRBJ2-3

CDR3 DNA: TGTGCCAGCAGGGCCGAACACTACAATGAGCAGTTCTTC
CDR3 protein: CASRAEHYNEQFF
V gene: TRBV6-1
D gene: .
clone size: .
J gene: TRBJ2-1

CDR3 DNA: TGTGCCAGCAGCGACACGGCTAGCGGGAGTACAGATACGCAGTATTTT
CDR3 protein: CASSDTASGSTDTQYF
V gene: TRBV2
D gene: TRBD2
clone size: many
J gene: TRBJ2-3

CDR3 DNA: TGTGCCAGCAGTTCATCGGGACAGGTTACGCAGTATTTT
CDR3 protein: CASSSSGQVTQYF
V gene: TRBV6-2/TRBV6-3
D gene: TRBD1
clone size: .
J gene: TRBJ2-3

CDR3 DNA: TGTGCCAGCAGAAAAGGGGCGAACACTGAAGCTTTCTTT
CDR3 protein: CASRKGANTEAFF
V gene: TRBV3-1
D gene: .
clone size: few
J gene: TRBJ1-1

CDR3 DNA: TGTGCCAGCAGCCAGACGGACGGCTACGAGCAGTACTTC
CDR3 protein: CASSQTDGYEQYF
V gene: TRBV4-2
D gene: .
clone size: many
J gene: TRBJ2-7

CDR3 DNA: TGCGCCAGCAGCCAAGGAGGGTACACCGGGGAGCTGTTTTTT
CDR3 protein: CASSQGGYTGELFF
V gene: TRBV4-1
D gene: .
clone size: many
J gene: TRBJ2-2

CDR3 DNA: TGTGCCAGCAGCGCAGCTTTGAATGGTGAGCAGTTCTTC
CDR3 protein: CASSAALNGEQFF
V gene: TRBV9
D gene: .
clone size: many
J gene: TRBJ2-1

CDR3 DNA: TGCAGTGCTAGAGGTCTAGCGGGAGGCATTCTCAATGAGCAGTTCTTC
CDR3 protein: CSARGLAGGILNEQFF
V gene: TRBV20-1
D gene: TRBD2
clone size: .
J gene: TRBJ2-1

CDR3 DNA: TGTGCCACCAGTGAACGGGACAGGGGGTCCCTAAAGCAGTACTTC
CDR3 protein: CATSERDRGSLKQYF
V gene: TRBV24-1
D gene: TRBD1
clone size: few
J gene: TRBJ2-7

CDR3 DNA: TGTGCCAGCAGTGCATCCTATGGCTACACCTTC
CDR3 protein: CASSASYGYTF
V gene: TRBV2
D gene: .
clone size: once
J gene: TRBJ1-2

CDR3 DNA: TGTGCCAGCAGCTTAACGGGACAACTAAACACCGGGGAGCTGTTTTTT
CDR3 protein: CASSLTGQLNTGELFF
V gene: TRBV7-3
D gene: .
clone size: .
J gene: TRBJ2-2

CDR3 DNA: TGTGCCAGCACGACTAGCCCGGGGAATGAGCAGTTCTTC
CDR3 protein: CASTTSPGNEQFF
V gene: TRBV2
D gene: TRBD2
clone size: .
J gene: TRBJ2-1

CDR3 DNA: TGTGCCAGCAGCTTAGCCGGCGGGAACAATCAGCCCCAGCATTTT
CDR3 protein: CASSLAGGNNQPQHF
V gene: TRBV7-9
D gene: .
clone size: many
J gene: TRBJ1-5

CDR3 DNA: TGTGCCAGCAGCTTAGGGCGGGACTCCCCGGGGGAGCAGTACTTC
CDR3 protein: CASSLGRDSPGEQYF
V gene: TRBV7-9
D gene: .
clone size: .
J gene: TRBJ2-7

CDR3 DNA: TGTGCCAGCAGTGGGGCTAGCGGGGTTGGGGAGCAGTACTTC
CDR3 protein: CASSGASGVGEQYF
V gene: TRBV2
D gene: TRBD2
clone size: .
J gene: TRBJ2-7

CDR3 DNA: TGTGCCAGCAGTTTGGCTGGAGACAGGGCCTACGAGCAGTACTTC
CDR3 protein: CASSLAGDRAYEQYF
V gene: TRBV28
D gene: TRBD1
clone size: few
J gene: TRBJ2-7

CDR3 DNA: TGTGCCAGCAGGGGGACAGGGAATCGTAATGAGCAGTTCTTC
CDR3 protein: CASRGTGNRNEQFF
V gene: TRBV12-3/TRBV12-4
D gene: TRBD1
clone size: few
J gene: TRBJ2-1

CDR3 DNA: TGTGCCAGCAGGGTAGCGGGACAGGGTGAGCAGTTCTTC
CDR3 protein: CASRVAGQGEQFF
V gene: TRBV7-3
D gene: .
clone size: few
J gene: TRBJ2-1

CDR3 DNA: TGTGCCAGCAGCTTTGGGCTCAATCAGCCCCAGCATTTT
CDR3 protein: CASSFGLNQPQHF
V gene: TRBV5-8
D gene: .
clone size: .
J gene: TRBJ1-5

CDR3 DNA: TGCAGTGCTAGAGTTAGCGGGGGTGCCGGGGAGCTGTTTTTT
CDR3 protein: CSARVSGGAGELFF
V gene: TRBV20-1
D gene: TRBD2
clone size: few
J gene: TRBJ2-2

CDR3 DNA: TGCGCCAGCAGCTTCGGGACAATGAACACTGAAGCTTTCTTT
CDR3 protein: CASSFGTMNTEAFF
V gene: TRBV5-1
D gene: .
clone size: few
J gene: TRBJ1-1

CDR3 DNA: TGCAGTGTAGCCAGGGGAAACACCATATATTTT
CDR3 protein: CSVARGNTIYF
V gene: TRBV20-1
D gene: .
clone size: .
J gene: TRBJ1-3

CDR3 DNA: TGCAGCGTTGCGGAGTACAATGAGCAGTTCTTC
CDR3 protein: CSVAEYNEQFF
V gene: TRBV29-1
D gene: .
clone size: few
J gene: TRBJ2-1

CDR3 DNA: TGTGCCAGCAGTTACCGTGGACAATTCTACGAGCAGTACTTC
CDR3 protein: CASSYRGQFYEQYF
V gene: TRBV6-5
D gene: .
clone size: few
J gene: TRBJ2-7

CDR3 DNA: TGCAGTGCCCGGAGGCTAGCGGGAGAGGGAAACATTCAGTACTTC
CDR3 protein: CSARRLAGEGNIQYF
V gene: TRBV20-1
D gene: TRBD2
clone size: .
J gene: TRBJ2-4

CDR3 DNA: TGCGCCAGCAGCTCGTCAGGGGAAAAAGCCAAAAACATTCAGTACTTC
CDR3 protein: CASSSSGEKAKNIQYF
V gene: TRBV5-1
D gene: .
clone size: .
J gene: TRBJ2-4

CDR3 DNA: TGCGCCAGCAGCTTGGCGGGTGTATCAGAGACCCAGTACTTC
CDR3 protein: CASSLAGVSETQYF
V gene: TRBV5-1
D gene: .
clone size: few
J gene: TRBJ2-5

CDR3 DNA: TGTGCCATCAGCGATCCAGAAGGGATGATGAACACTGAAGCTTTCTTT
CDR3 protein: CAISDPEGMMNTEAFF
V gene: TRBV10-3
D gene: .
clone size: few
J gene: TRBJ1-1

CDR3 DNA: TGTGCCAGCAGCCCCGGACTGATAGAGACCCAGTACTTC
CDR3 protein: CASSPGLIETQYF
V gene: TRBV7-2
D gene: .
clone size: few
J gene: TRBJ2-5

CDR3 DNA: TGCAGCGCGACAGAATATACGCAGTATTTT
CDR3 protein: CSATEYTQYF
V gene: TRBV29-1
D gene: .
clone size: few
J gene: TRBJ2-3

CDR3 DNA: TGTGCCAGCAGCGTAGGGGGGACCAGGACAGGACGCGATGAGCAGTTCTTC
CDR3 protein: CASSVGGTRTGRDEQFF
V gene: TRBV9
D gene: TRBD1
clone size: few
J gene: TRBJ2-1

CDR3 DNA: TGCAGCGTTGGGGCGGGAGGCGCCCTCTACGAGCAGTACTTC
CDR3 protein: CSVGAGGALYEQYF
V gene: TRBV29-1
D gene: TRBD2
clone size: few
J gene: TRBJ2-7

CDR3 DNA: TGTGCTAGTGGTTTGTCCCGGGGAGGGCAGGACACTGAAGCTTTCTTT
CDR3 protein: CASGLSRGGQDTEAFF
V gene: TRBV12-5
D gene: .
clone size: few
J gene: TRBJ1-1

CDR3 DNA: TGCAGCGCCCGTACGGGACTCGGGGGCACAGATACGCAGTATTTT
CDR3 protein: CSARTGLGGTDTQYF
V gene: TRBV29-1
D gene: .
clone size: .
J gene: TRBJ2-3

CDR3 DNA: TGTGCCAGCAGCTTAGAAGGGGCGAGCTCTGGAAACACCATATATTTT
CDR3 protein: CASSLEGASSGNTIYF
V gene: TRBV7-6
D gene: .
clone size: few
J gene: TRBJ1-3

CDR3 DNA: TGCAGTGCTACTAGCGGGAGCTCCTACGAGCAGTACTTC
CDR3 protein: CSATSGSSYEQYF
V gene: TRBV20-1
D gene: TRBD2
clone size: few
J gene: TRBJ2-7

CDR3 DNA: TGTGCCATCAGCCCGACTAGTTCGACGGAGACCCAGTACTTC
CDR3 protein: CAISPTSSTETQYF
V gene: TRBV10-3
D gene: .
clone size: many
J gene: TRBJ2-5

CDR3 DNA: TGCGCCAGCGGCCTAGCTGGTCAGCCCCAGCATTTT
CDR3 protein: CASGLAGQPQHF
V gene: TRBV10-2
D gene: .
clone size: once
J gene: TRBJ1-5